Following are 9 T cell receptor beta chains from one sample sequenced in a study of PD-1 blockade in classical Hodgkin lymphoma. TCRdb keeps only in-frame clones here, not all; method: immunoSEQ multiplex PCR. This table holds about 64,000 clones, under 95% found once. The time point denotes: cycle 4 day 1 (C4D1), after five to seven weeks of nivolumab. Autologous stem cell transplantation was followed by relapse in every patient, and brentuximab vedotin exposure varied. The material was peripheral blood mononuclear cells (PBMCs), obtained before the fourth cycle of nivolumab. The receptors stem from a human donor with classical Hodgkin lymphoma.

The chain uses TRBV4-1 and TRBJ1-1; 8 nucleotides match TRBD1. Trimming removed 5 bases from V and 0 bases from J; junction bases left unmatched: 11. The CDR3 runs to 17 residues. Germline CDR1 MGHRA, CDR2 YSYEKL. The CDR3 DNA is TGCGCCAGCAGCTCAATCGGACAGGGATACATGAACACTGAAGCTTTCTTT. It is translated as CASSSIGQGYMNTEAFF.

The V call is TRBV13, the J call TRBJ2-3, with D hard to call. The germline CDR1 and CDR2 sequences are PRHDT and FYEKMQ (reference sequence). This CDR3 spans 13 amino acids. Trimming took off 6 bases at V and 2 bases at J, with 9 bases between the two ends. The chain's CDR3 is CASRGSPTDTQYF. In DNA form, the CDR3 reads TGTGCCAGCAGGGGCAGCCCCACAGATACGCAGTATTTT. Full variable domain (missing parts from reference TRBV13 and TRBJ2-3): AAGVIQSPRHLIKEKRETATLKCYPIPRHDTVYWYQQGPGQDPQFLISFYEKMQSDKGSIPDRFSAQQFSDYHSELNMSSLELGDSALYFCASRGSPTDTQYFGPGTRLTVL.

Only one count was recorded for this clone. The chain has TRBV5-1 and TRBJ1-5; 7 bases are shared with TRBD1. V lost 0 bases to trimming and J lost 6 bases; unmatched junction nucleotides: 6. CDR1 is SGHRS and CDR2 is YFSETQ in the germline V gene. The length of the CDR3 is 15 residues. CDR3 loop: CASSLGGGGGQPQHF. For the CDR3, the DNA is TGCGCCAGCAGCTTGGGAGGGGGCGGAGGTCAGCCCCAGCATTTT.

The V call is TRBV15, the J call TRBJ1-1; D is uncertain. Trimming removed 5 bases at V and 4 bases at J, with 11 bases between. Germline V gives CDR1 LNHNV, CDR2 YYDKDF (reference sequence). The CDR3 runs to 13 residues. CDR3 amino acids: CATSPRVATEAFF. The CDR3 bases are TGTGCCACCAGCCCCCGGGTGGCCACTGAAGCTTTCTTT.

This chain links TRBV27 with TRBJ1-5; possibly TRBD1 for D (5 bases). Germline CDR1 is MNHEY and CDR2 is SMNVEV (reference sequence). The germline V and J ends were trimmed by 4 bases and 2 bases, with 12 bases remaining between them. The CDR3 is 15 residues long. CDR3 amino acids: CASSYSGRGNQPQHF. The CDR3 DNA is TGTGCCAGCAGTTATTCGGGCAGGGGCAATCAGCCCCAGCATTTT.

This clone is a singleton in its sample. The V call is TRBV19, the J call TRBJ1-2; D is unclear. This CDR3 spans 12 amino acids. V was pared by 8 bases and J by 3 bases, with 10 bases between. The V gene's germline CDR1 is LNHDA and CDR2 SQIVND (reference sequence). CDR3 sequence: CASHGGDYGYTF. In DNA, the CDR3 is TGTGCCAGTCATGGTGGGGACTATGGCTACACCTTC.

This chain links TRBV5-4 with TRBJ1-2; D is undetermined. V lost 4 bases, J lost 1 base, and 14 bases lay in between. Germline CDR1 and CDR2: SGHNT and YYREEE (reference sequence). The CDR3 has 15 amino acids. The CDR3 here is CASSLAPSSNYGYTF. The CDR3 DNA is TGTGCCAGCAGCCTAGCCCCATCCAGTAACTATGGCTACACCTTC.

The DNA of the CDR3 is TGCGCCAGCAGCCCGTCGGATTGGGCTGGCGATGAGCAGTTCTTC. Protein product: CASSPSDWAGDEQFF. The chain uses TRBV5-1 and TRBJ2-1; no clear D. V lost 4 bases and J lost 8, with 19 bases in between. The CDR3 covers 15 residues. Germline V gene lookup returns CDR1 SGHRS and CDR2 YFSETQ.

CDR3 nucleotide sequence: TGTGCCGAAACAGATAACTATGGCTACACCTTC. It yields the protein CAETDNYGYTF. The V call is TRBV30, the J call TRBJ1-2, with D unclear. CDR1 is GTSNPN and CDR2 is SVGIG in the germline V gene (reference sequence). CDR3 length: 11 amino acids. Trimming left V 8 bases short and J 1 base short, with 8 bases between.